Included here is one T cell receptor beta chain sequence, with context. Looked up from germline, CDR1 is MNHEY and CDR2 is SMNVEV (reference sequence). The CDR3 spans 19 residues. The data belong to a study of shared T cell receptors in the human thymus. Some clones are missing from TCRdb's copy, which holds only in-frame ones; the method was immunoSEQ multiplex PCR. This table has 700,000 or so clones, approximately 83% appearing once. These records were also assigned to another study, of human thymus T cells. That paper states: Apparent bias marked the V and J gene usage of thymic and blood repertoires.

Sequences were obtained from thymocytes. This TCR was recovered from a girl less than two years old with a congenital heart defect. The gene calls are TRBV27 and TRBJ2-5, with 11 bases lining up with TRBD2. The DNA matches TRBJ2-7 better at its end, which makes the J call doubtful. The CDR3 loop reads CASSLSVGLAGGHPYEQYF. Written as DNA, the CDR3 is TGTGCCAGCAGTTTATCCGTTGGGCTAGCGGGGGGCCACCCTTACGAGCAGTACTTC.